These 15 T cell receptor beta chains came from one sample sequenced in a study of immune characteristics of hereditary and idiopathic chronic pancreatitis. The data were produced by immunoSEQ multiplex PCR, yet TCRdb's version contains in-frame clones alone and is incomplete. Here the sample spans over 14,000 clones, more than 60% being singletons. Patients having total pancreatectomy with islet autotransplantation provided the chronic pancreatitis pancreas tissue. Sequencing was carried out using pancreas tissue with hereditary chronic pancreatitis. These receptors all come from a human donor with chronic pancreatitis.

This clone was counted between two and nine times. The rearrangement links TRBV5-1 to TRBJ2-6; 7 bases align to TRBD1. V trimming: 4 bases; J trimming: 1 base; junction bases outside the gene matches: 8. CDR1 and CDR2 (germline): SGHRS, YFSETQ. The CDR3 is 17 amino acids. CDR3 loop: CASSLRTGGSGANVLTF. The CDR3 bases are TGCGCCAGCAGCCTCCGGACAGGAGGATCTGGGGCCAACGTCCTGACTTTC.

The chain recombines TRBV18 with TRBJ1-6, with 11 bases fitting TRBD1. V lost 6 bases to trimming and J lost 10 bases; unmatched junction nucleotides: 17. Germline V gene data show CDR1 as KGHSH and CDR2 as LQKENI. This CDR3 comprises 18 residues. The CDR3 here is CASSLRNQRTGGGSPLHF. CDR3 bases: TGTGCCAGCTCCCTAAGAAACCAGAGGACAGGGGGCGGATCACCCCTCCACTTT.

The chain employs TRBV28 and TRBJ1-3; D gene uncertain. The length of the CDR3 is 17 residues. V was trimmed by 4 bases and J by 0 bases, leaving 16 bases between them. CDR1 is MDHEN and CDR2 is SYDVKM in the germline V gene. CDR3 loop: CASSSTLTEYSGNTIYF. The CDR3 DNA follows: TGTGCCAGCAGTTCCACCCTGACCGAATACTCTGGAAACACCATATATTTT.

This chain links TRBV28 with TRBJ2-7; perhaps TRBD1 as D (5 bases). Germline V gene lookup returns CDR1 MDHEN and CDR2 SYDVKM. This CDR3 spans 14 amino acids. V lost 6 bases and J lost 3, with 15 bases in between. This chain's CDR3 is CASSDLRRVYEQYF. Written as DNA, the CDR3 is TGTGCCAGCAGCGACCTCCGCAGGGTCTACGAGCAGTACTTC.

This clone appeared a few times. The chain uses TRBV6-5 and TRBJ1-4; D gene unclear. CDR3 length: 11 residues. Trimming pared 7 bases from V and 6 bases from J, leaving 6 bases between. Germline V CDR1 and CDR2: MNHEY, SVGAGI. Here the CDR3 DNA reads TGTGCCAGCACCGTTTATGAAAAACTGTTTTTT. It codes for CASTVYEKLFF.

This chain links TRBV5-1 with TRBJ2-3; D remains ambiguous. The germline gives CDR1 SGHRS, CDR2 YFSETQ. V lost 0 bases and J 0 bases, leaving 5 bases between the germline ends. There are 14 residues in the CDR3. The CDR3 here is CASSLDPSTDTQYF. The CDR3 nucleotides are TGCGCCAGCAGCTTGGACCCAAGCACAGATACGCAGTATTTT.

The chain joins TRBV28 to TRBJ1-2; a possible D gene is TRBD1 (6 bases). This CDR3 contains 13 residues. Germline V CDR1 and CDR2: MDHEN, SYDVKM. The V end lost 3 bases, the J end lost 5 bases, and 10 bases lay between the germline ends. CDR3 amino acids: CASSFQGLYGYTF. The DNA of the CDR3 is TGTGCCAGCAGTTTTCAGGGGCTTTATGGCTACACCTTC.

The chain is built from TRBV5-4 and TRBJ1-4; D remains unclear. With 0 bases removed from V and 3 bases from J, the gap between germline ends came to 12 bases. Germline values: CDR1 SGHNT, CDR2 YYREEE (reference sequence). This CDR3 region has 16 residues. The CDR3 spells CASSLEANPANEKLFF. The CDR3 DNA reads as TGTGCCAGCAGCTTGGAAGCCAACCCAGCTAATGAAAAACTGTTTTTT. Based on the CDR3 plus reference TRBV5-4 and TRBJ1-4, the full variable domain is ETGVTQSPTHLIKTRGQQVTLRCSSQSGHNTVSWYQQALGQGPQFIFQYYREEENGRGNFPPRFSGLQFPNYSSELNVNALELDDSALYLCASSLEANPANEKLFFGSGTQLSVL.

The chain couples TRBV6-5 to TRBJ2-3, with D possibly being TRBD1 (5 bases). V was pared by 8 bases and J by 2 bases, with 14 bases between. Germline V gene data show CDR1 as MNHEY and CDR2 as SVGAGI. This CDR3 has 14 amino acids. CDR3 nucleotides: TGTGCCAGCCCCGTAGACAGAGCCACAGATACGCAGTATTTT. Protein: CASPVDRATDTQYF.

The gene calls are TRBV6-1 and TRBJ1-2; weak D call: TRBD1 (5 bases). The CDR3 runs 14 residues. Trimming cost V 3 bases and J 4 bases, with 12 bases left between them. Germline loops: CDR1 MNHNS, CDR2 SASEGT. The CDR3 coding sequence is TGTGCCAGCAGTGAGATGGGGCGCATCTATGGCTACACCTTC. Protein sequence: CASSEMGRIYGYTF.

V is TRBV6-4 and J is TRBJ2-2, with a weak D call TRBD1 (6 bases). V lost 2 bases and J 0 bases, leaving 10 bases between the germline ends. Germline-derived CDR1 and CDR2 are MRHNA and SNTAGT. The CDR3 has 16 residues. This chain's CDR3 is CASSDEGVSNTGELFF. CDR3 in DNA: TGTGCCAGCAGTGACGAGGGGGTATCGAACACCGGGGAGCTGTTTTTT.

The chain combines TRBV12-3 or TRBV12-4 with TRBJ1-2; D perhaps matches TRBD1 (5 bases). V was shortened by 5 bases and J by 4 bases, with 11 bases between the two germline ends. The CDR3 is 13 amino acids. The CDR3, as DNA: TGTGCCAGCAGTCCACAGGAGCTCTATGGCTACACCTTC. Translated: CASSPQELYGYTF.

This clone has only one observation. The chain uses TRBV5-8 and TRBJ2-5; 11 positions match TRBD2. CDR1 and CDR2 from the germline V gene are SGHTS and YDEGEE. CDR3 length: 14 residues. The J segment lost 3 bases and the V segment lost 3 bases, leaving 1 base of the junction unmatched. CDR3 DNA: TGTGCCAGCAGCTGGGGACTAGCGGAAGAGACCCAGTACTTC. It is translated as CASSWGLAEETQYF.

Relative to its sample, this clone is medium-sized. The chain links TRBV3-1 (or the pseudogene TRBV3-2) to TRBJ1-4; D is undetermined. The germline V and J ends were trimmed by 3 bases and 8 bases, with 16 bases remaining between them. Germline CDR1 reads LGHDT; CDR2 reads YNNKEL (reference sequence). The CDR3 loop spans 15 amino acids. CDR3 in amino acids: CASSQFVTNGEKLFF. DNA of the CDR3: TGTGCCAGCAGCCAGTTCGTAACCAACGGGGAAAAACTGTTTTTT.

The gene calls are TRBV6-4 and TRBJ2-1, with D unresolved. V lost 3 bases and J lost 5, with 8 bases in between. The CDR3 has 13 residues. Germline CDR1 reads MRHNA; CDR2 reads SNTAGT. The CDR3 spells CASSEGSNNEQFF. CDR3 bases: TGTGCCAGCAGTGAAGGATCGAACAATGAGCAGTTCTTC.